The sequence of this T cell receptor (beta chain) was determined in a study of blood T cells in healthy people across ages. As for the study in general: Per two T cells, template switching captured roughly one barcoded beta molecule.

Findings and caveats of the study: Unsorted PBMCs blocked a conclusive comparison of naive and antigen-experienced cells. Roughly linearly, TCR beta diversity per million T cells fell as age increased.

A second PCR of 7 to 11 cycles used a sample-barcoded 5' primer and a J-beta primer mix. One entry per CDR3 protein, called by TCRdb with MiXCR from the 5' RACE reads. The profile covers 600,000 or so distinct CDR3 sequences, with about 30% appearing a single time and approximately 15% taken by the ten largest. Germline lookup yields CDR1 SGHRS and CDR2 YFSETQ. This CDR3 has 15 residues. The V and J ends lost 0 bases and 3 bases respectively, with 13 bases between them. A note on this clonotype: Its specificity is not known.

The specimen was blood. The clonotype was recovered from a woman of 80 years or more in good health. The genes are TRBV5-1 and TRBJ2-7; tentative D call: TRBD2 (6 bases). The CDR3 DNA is TGCGCCAGCAGCTTGGAACCTAGGGAGGACTACGAGCAGTACTTC. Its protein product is CASSLEPREDYEQYF. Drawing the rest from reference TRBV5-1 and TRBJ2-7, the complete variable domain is KAGVTQTPRYLIKTRGQQVTLSCSPISGHRSVSWYQQTPGQGLQFLFEYFSETQRNKGNFPGRFSGRQFSNSRSEMNVSTLELGDSALYLCASSLEPREDYEQYFGPGTRLTVT.